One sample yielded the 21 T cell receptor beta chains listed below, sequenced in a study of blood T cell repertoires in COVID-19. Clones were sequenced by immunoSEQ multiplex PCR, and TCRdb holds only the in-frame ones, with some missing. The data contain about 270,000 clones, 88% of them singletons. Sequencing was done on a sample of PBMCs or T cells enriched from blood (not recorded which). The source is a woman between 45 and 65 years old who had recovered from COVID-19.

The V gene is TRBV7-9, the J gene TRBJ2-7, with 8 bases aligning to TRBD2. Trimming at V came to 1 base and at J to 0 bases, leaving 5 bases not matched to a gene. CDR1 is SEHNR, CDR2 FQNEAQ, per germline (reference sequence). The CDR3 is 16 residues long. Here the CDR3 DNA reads TGTGCCAGCAGCTTAGTTGGCGGGAGGAGCTCCTACGAGCAGTACTTC. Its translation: CASSLVGGRSSYEQYF.

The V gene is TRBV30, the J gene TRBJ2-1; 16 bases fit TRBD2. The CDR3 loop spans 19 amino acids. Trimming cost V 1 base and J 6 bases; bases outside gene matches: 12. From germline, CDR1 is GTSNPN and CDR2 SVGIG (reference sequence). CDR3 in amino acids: CAWSGAPGTSGRAGNEQFF. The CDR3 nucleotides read TGTGCCTGGAGTGGAGCTCCCGGGACTAGCGGGAGGGCCGGCAATGAGCAGTTCTTC. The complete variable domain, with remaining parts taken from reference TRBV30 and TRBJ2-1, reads SQTIHQWPATLVQPVGSPLSLECTVEGTSNPNLYWYRQAAGRGLQLLFYSVGIGQISSEVPQNLSASRPQDRQFILSSKKLLLSDSGFYLCAWSGAPGTSGRAGNEQFFGPGTRLTVL.

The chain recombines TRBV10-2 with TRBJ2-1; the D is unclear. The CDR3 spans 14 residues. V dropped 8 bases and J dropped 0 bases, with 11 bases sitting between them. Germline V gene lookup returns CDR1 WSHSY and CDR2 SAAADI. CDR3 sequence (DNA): TGCGCCAGCCGAGCCGGTAGCTCCTACAATGAGCAGTTCTTC. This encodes CASRAGSSYNEQFF.

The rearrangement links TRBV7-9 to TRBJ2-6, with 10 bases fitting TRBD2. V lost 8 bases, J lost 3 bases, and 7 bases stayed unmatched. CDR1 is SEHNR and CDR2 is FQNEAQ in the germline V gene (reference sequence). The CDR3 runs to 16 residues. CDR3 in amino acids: CASGAGGPFGANVLTF. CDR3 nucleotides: TGTGCCAGCGGAGCGGGAGGGCCGTTTGGGGCCAACGTCCTGACTTTC.

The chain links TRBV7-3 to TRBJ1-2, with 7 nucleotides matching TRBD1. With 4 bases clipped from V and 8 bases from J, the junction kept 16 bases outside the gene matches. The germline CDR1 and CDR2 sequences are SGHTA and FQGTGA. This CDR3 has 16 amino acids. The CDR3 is CASSSQSGTVASGYTF. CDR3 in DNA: TGTGCCAGCAGCTCACAATCCGGGACAGTGGCCTCCGGCTACACCTTC.

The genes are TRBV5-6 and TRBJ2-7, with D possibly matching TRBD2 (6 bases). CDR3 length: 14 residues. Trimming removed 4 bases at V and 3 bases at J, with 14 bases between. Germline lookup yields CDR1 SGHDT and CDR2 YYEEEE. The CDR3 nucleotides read TGTGCCAGCAGCCGTCGGGGGAGTAGCTACGAGCAGTACTTC. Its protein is CASSRRGSSYEQYF.

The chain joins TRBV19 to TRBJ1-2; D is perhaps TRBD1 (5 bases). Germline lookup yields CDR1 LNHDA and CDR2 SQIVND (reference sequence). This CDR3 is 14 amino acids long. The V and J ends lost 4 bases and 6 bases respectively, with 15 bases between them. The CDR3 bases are TGTGCCAGTAGTACCTTGGCTCAGGGTAATGGCTACACCTTC. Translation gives CASSTLAQGNGYTF.

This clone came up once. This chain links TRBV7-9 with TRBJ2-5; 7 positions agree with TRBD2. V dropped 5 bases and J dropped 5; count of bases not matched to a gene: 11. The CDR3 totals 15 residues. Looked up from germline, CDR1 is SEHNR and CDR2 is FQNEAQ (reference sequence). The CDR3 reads CASSPTATAGETQYF. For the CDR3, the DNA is TGTGCCAGCAGCCCCACTGCGACAGCGGGGGAGACCCAGTACTTC.

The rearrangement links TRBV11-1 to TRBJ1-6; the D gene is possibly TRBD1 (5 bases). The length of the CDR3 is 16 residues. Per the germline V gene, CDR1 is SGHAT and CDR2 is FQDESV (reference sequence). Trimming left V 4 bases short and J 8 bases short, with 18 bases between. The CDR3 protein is CASSSRKVGGHSPLHF. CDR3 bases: TGTGCCAGCAGCTCACGGAAGGTCGGGGGTCATTCACCCCTCCACTTT.

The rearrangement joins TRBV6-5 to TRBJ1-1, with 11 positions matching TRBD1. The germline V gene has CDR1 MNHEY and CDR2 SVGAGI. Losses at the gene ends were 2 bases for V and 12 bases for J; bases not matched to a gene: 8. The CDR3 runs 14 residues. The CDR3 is CASSYTGQGARTFF. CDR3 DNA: TGTGCCAGCAGTTACACAGGACAGGGGGCAAGGACTTTCTTT.

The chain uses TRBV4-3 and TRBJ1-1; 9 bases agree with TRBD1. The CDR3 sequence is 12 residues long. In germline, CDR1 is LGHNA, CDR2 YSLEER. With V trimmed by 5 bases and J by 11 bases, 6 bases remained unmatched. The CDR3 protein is CASSGTGFVAFF. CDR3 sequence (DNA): TGCGCCAGCAGCGGGACAGGGTTCGTGGCTTTCTTT.

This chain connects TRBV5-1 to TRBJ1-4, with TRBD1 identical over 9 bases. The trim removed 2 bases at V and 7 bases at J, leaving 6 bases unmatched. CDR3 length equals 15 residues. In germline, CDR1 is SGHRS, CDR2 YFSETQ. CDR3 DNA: TGCGCCAGCAGCTTTGGACAGGGGTATTCTGAAAAACTGTTTTTT. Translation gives CASSFGQGYSEKLFF. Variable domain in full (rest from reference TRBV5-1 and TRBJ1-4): KAGVTQTPRYLIKTRGQQVTLSCSPISGHRSVSWYQQTPGQGLQFLFEYFSETQRNKGNFPGRFSGRQFSNSRSEMNVSTLELGDSALYLCASSFGQGYSEKLFFGSGTQLSVL.

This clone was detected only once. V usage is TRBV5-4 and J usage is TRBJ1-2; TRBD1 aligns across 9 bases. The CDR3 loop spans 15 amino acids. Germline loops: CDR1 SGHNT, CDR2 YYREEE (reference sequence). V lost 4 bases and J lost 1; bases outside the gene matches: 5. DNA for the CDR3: TGTGCCAGCAGCCTAACAGGGGGCGATAACTATGGCTACACCTTC. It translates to CASSLTGGDNYGYTF.

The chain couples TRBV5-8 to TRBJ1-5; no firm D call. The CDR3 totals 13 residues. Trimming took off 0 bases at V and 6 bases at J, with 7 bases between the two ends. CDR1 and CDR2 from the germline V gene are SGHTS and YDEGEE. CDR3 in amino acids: CASSLAGRQPQHF. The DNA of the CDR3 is TGTGCCAGCAGCTTGGCTGGCCGTCAGCCCCAGCATTTT.

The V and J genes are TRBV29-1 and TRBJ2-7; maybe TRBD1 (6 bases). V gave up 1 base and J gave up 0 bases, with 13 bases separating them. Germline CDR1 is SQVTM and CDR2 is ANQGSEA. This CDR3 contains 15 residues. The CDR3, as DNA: TGCAGCGTTGAAGTCTGGGGGACAACCTCCTACGAGCAGTACTTC. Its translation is CSVEVWGTTSYEQYF.

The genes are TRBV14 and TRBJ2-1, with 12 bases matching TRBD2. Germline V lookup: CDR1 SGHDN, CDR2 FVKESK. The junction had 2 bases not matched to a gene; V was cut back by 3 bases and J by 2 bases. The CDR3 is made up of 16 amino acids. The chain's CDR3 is CASSQTSGSTYNEQFF. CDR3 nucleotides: TGTGCCAGCAGCCAGACTAGCGGGAGTACCTACAATGAGCAGTTCTTC.

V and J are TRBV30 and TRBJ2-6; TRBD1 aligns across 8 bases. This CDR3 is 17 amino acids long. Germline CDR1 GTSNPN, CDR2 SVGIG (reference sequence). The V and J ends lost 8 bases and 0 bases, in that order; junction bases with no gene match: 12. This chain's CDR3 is CAATAGGLYSGANVLTF. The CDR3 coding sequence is TGTGCCGCCACGGCAGGGGGCCTTTACTCTGGGGCCAACGTCCTGACTTTC.

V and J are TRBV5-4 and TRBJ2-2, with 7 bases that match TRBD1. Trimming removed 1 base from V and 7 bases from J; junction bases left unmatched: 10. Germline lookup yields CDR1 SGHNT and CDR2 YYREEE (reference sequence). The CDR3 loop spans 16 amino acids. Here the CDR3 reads CASSLLGGVINGELFF. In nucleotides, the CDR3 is TGTGCCAGCAGCTTGTTAGGGGGCGTTATAAACGGGGAGCTGTTTTTT.

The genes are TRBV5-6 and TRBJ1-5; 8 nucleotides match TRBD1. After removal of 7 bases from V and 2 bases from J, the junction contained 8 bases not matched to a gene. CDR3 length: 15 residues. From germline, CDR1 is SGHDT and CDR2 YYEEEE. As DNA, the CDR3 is TGTGCCAGCTCAATTAAGGACAGGGGCAATCAGCCCCAGCATTTT. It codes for CASSIKDRGNQPQHF.

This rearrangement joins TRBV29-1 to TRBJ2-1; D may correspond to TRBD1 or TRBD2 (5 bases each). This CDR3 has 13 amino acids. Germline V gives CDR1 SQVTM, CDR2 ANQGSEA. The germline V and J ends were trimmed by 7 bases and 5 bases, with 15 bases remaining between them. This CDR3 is CSGGSLSDNEQFF. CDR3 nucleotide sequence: TGCAGCGGGGGGAGTTTGTCGGACAATGAGCAGTTCTTC.

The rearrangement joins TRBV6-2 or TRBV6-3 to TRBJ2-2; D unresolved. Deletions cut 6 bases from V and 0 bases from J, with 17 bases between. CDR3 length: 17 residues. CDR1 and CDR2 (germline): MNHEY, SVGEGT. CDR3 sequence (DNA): TGTGCCAGCAGCTTTACGGGTAGATTCGCGAACACCGGGGAGCTGTTTTTT. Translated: CASSFTGRFANTGELFF.